The TCR beta chain under discussion was sequenced for a study of blood T cell repertoires in COVID-19. Overall study context: Sites in the United States, Italy and Spain provided acute and convalescent COVID-19 samples. In each case, the material was cDNA or gDNA derived from T cells, B-cell-depleted T cells, or PBMCs.

This CDR3 contains 12 residues. Deletions cut 4 bases from V and 5 bases from J, with 6 bases between. Germline values: CDR1 SEHNR, CDR2 FQNEAQ (reference sequence). Authors' analysis steps: Using reference gene primer amplification, nucleated cell counts were estimated. Assay: immunoSEQ multiplex PCR; the TCRdb copy retains only in-frame clones and omits some. From that table come the V and J calls and clone size; the DNA was used to work out D and trimming. The sample lists 100,000 to 120,000 clones, 80% to 90% seen once, with under 6% in the top ten. Input material: peripheral blood. This TCR was recovered from a woman aged 45-59 years with acute or convalescent COVID-19. The gene calls are TRBV7-9 and TRBJ2-4; unclear D gene. CDR3 residues: CASSSYENIQYF. The CDR3 region has the DNA TGTGCCAGCAGCTCTTATGAAAACATTCAGTACTTC.